The next 15 T cell receptor beta chains were all read from a single sample in a study of blood T cells in healthy people across ages. It was with a sample-barcoded 5' primer and a J-beta primer mix that a second PCR of about 6 to 12 cycles was run. TCRdb called the 5' RACE reads again in MiXCR, with one record for every CDR3 protein. The data show roughly 2 million distinct CDR3 sequences, 40% to 55% seen once. The sample comprised blood. These receptors originate from a woman aged 35 to 49 in good health.

This clonotype occurred once. This chain uses TRBV24-1 with TRBJ1-5; D unclear. The CDR3 spans 15 residues. The germline V gene encodes CDR1 KGHDR and CDR2 SFDVKD. V lost 5 bases and J lost 7, with 17 bases in between. The CDR3 loop is CATSVSILAVQPQHF. For the CDR3, the DNA is TGTGCCACCAGTGTGTCAATCCTTGCGGTCCAGCCCCAGCATTTT.

This rearrangement joins TRBV9 to TRBJ2-4; tentative D call: TRBD2 (6 bases). The closer fit of TRBJ2-7 to the DNA end suggests the J call may be wrong. CDR1 is SGDLS and CDR2 is YYNGEE in the germline V gene. This CDR3 comprises 15 residues. Written as DNA, the CDR3 is TGTGCCAGCAGCGCCGGGGGACGATCCCTCTACGAGCAGTACTTC. This gives the protein CASSAGGRSLYEQYF.

This clonotype was seen a few times. The V gene is TRBV27, the J gene TRBJ2-4; 9 bases fit TRBD1. CDR3 size: 16 residues. V was clipped by 2 bases and J by 12 bases; unmatched bases: 14. Germline V gene data show CDR1 as MNHEY and CDR2 as SMNVEV (reference sequence). In nucleotides, the CDR3 is TGTGCCAGCAGTTTACGCAAGGGACAGGGAGACGTACGTCAGTACTTC. Its protein product is CASSLRKGQGDVRQYF.

The chain links TRBV29-1 to TRBJ1-5; D perhaps matches TRBD1 (5 bases). Trimming removed 5 bases from V and 4 bases from J, with 9 bases in between. This CDR3 contains 12 residues. Germline loops: CDR1 SQVTM, CDR2 ANQGSEA. The CDR3, as DNA: TGCAGCGTTTCTAAGGGGAATCAGCCCCAGCATTTT. Amino acid sequence: CSVSKGNQPQHF. The complete variable domain, with remaining parts taken from reference TRBV29-1 and TRBJ1-5, reads SAVISQKPSRDICQRGTSLTIQCQVDSQVTMMFWYRQQPGQSLTLIATANQGSEATYESGFVIDKFPISRPNLTFSTLTVSNMSPEDSSIYLCSVSKGNQPQHFGDGTRLSIL.

The rearrangement joins TRBV7-9 to TRBJ2-1; 9 bases match TRBD1. The ends lost 5 bases at V and 9 bases at J; junction bases unmatched: 11. This CDR3 contains 15 residues. Germline assignment: CDR1 SEHNR and CDR2 FQNEAQ (reference sequence). As DNA, the CDR3 is TGTGCCAGCAGCGCCGCCGGGACAGGGCTCGGTGAGCAGTTCTTC. It translates to CASSAAGTGLGEQFF.

V usage is TRBV7-8 and J usage is TRBJ2-1; 8 bases agree with TRBD1. V lost 5 bases, J lost 5 bases, and 8 bases stayed unmatched. CDR1 is SGHVS, CDR2 FQNEAQ, per germline. The CDR3 extends over 15 amino acids. For the CDR3, the DNA is TGTGCCAGCAGCCTCGGGGACAGGAGCCACAATGAGCAGTTCTTC. This gives the protein CASSLGDRSHNEQFF.

This clonotype was seen repeatedly, ten times or more. The chain employs TRBV5-1 and TRBJ2-7, with a possible D match to TRBD2 (6 bases). Germline CDR1 is SGHRS and CDR2 is YFSETQ. The CDR3 covers 15 residues. The V and J ends lost 3 bases and 0 bases respectively, with 13 bases between them. The CDR3: CASSSHSGRSYEQYF. The CDR3 coding sequence is TGCGCCAGCAGCTCACACAGCGGGCGCTCCTACGAGCAGTACTTC.

In this sample, this clonotype turned up a few times. The CDR3 reads CASSVQGNTGELFF. The DNA of the CDR3 is TGTGCCAGCAGTGTTCAGGGGAACACCGGGGAGCTGTTTTTT. The chain is built from TRBV27 and TRBJ2-2; TRBD1 is a possible D gene (5 bases). The germline CDR1 and CDR2 sequences are MNHEY and SMNVEV (reference sequence). There are 14 residues in the CDR3. V lost 5 bases to trimming and J lost 1 base, with 8 bases between them.

The chain joins TRBV20-1 to TRBJ1-2; no definite D call. CDR1 is DFQATT, CDR2 SNEGSKA, per germline (reference sequence). This CDR3 has 10 residues. The ends were cut back, 7 bases at V and 7 bases at J, with 10 bases in the middle. This CDR3 is CSVSLGGYTF. The CDR3 DNA sequence: TGCAGTGTTAGCCTGGGTGGCTACACCTTC.

The rearrangement links TRBV15 to TRBJ2-7, with 9 positions matching TRBD1. Germline assignment: CDR1 LNHNV and CDR2 YYDKDF (reference sequence). The V segment lost 3 bases and the J segment 3 bases; nucleotides outside the gene matches: 6. The length of the CDR3 is 15 residues. CDR3 nucleotides: TGTGCCACCAGCAGTTCCCCGGGACAGGGCTACGAGCAGTACTTC. Amino acid sequence: CATSSSPGQGYEQYF.

The rearrangement joins TRBV21-1 to TRBJ2-3; the listed D gene, TRBD2, was not tested against the DNA. TRBV21-1 is listed as a pseudogene. The CDR3 is made up of 17 amino acids. The CDR3: CASSKVSNGGVTDTQYF. CDR3 DNA sequence: TGTGCCAGCAGCAAAGTTTCTAACGGGGGGGTTACAGATACGCAGTATTTT.

This clonotype has only one observation. The rearrangement uses TRBV20-1 and TRBJ1-5, with D unclear. Germline V CDR1 and CDR2: DFQATT, SNEGSKA (reference sequence). CDR3 length: 12 residues. Trimming stripped 3 bases from V and 3 bases from J, with 6 bases between. The CDR3 region has the DNA TGCAGTGCTAGTGGGGTCAATCAGCCCCAGCATTTT. Translation: CSASGVNQPQHF.

The chain combines TRBV5-6 with TRBJ1-4, with D uncertain. The germline V gene encodes CDR1 SGHDT and CDR2 YYEEEE. V shed 5 bases and J shed 3 bases, with 14 bases lying between them. The CDR3 totals 15 residues. The CDR3 DNA reads TGTGCCAGCAGTCTGGACGGGTGGGCTAATGAAAAACTGTTTTTT. Residues: CASSLDGWANEKLFF.

This chain joins TRBV18 and TRBJ1-3; D unclear. V lost 2 bases, J lost 4 bases, and 6 bases lay in between. Looked up from germline, CDR1 is KGHSH and CDR2 is LQKENI. The CDR3 runs to 13 residues. CDR3 DNA sequence: TGTGCCAGCTCACCAACCGACGGAAACACCATATATTTT. It specifies CASSPTDGNTIYF.

The V call is TRBV10-3, the J call TRBJ2-7, with D possibly matching TRBD1 (5 bases). The CDR3 is made up of 14 amino acids. Trimming stripped 4 bases from V and 7 bases from J, with 17 bases between. Germline CDR1 ENHRY, CDR2 SYGVKD. The CDR3 nucleotides read TGTGCCATCAGTGCTTGGGCAGGGAATAATGAGCAGTACTTC. This sequence encodes CAISAWAGNNEQYF.